A selection of T cell receptor beta chains follows, all from one sample in a study of blood T cells in healthy people across ages. TCRdb processed the 5' RACE reads anew with MiXCR; each CDR3 protein has one entry. Altogether 1,500,000 or so distinct CDR3 sequences are present, roughly 43% being singletons, with the ten largest covering approximately 4%. Sequencing input: blood. These receptors all come from a woman in her late teens or twenties in good health. CDR3s include the opening cysteine and the closing phenylalanine or tryptophan. The order of the fields is J gene, V gene, D gene, clone size, CDR3 protein, CDR3 DNA. The D gene is left open where the match is weak. For some rows the clone size is stated as once, few or many, or as a class when expanded; others skip it.

TRBJ1-4 | TRBV4-2 | . | few | CASRDDGNEKLFF | TGTGCCAGCAGGGACGACGGGAATGAAAAACTGTTTTTT
TRBJ2-7 | TRBV20-1 | TRBD2 | . | CSAPPSGRMGEQYF | TGCAGTGCTCCGCCGAGCGGGAGGATGGGCGAGCAGTACTTC
TRBJ2-7 | TRBV27 | . | few | CASRDSGSYEQYF | TGTGCCAGCAGGGACAGCGGTTCCTACGAGCAGTACTTC
TRBJ2-1 | TRBV7-2 | . | few | CASSLGLSAITFF | TGTGCCAGCAGCTTGGGACTCTCCGCAATTACGTTCTTC
TRBJ2-1 | TRBV28 | . | . | CASTLRRRKPYEQFF | TGTGCCAGCACCCTAAGGCGACGGAAGCCCTACGAGCAGTTCTTC
TRBJ1-4 | TRBV5-1 | TRBD1 | . | CASRTDRGDEKLFF | TGCGCCAGCAGAACGGACAGGGGTGATGAAAAACTGTTTTTT
TRBJ1-1 | TRBV9 | TRBD1 | few | CASSAGTGWTEAFF | TGTGCCAGCAGCGCCGGGACAGGGTGGACTGAAGCTTTCTTT
TRBJ1-2 | TRBV12-3/TRBV12-4 | . | few | CASSNTLQVNYGYTF | TGTGCCAGCAGCAACACTTTGCAGGTGAACTATGGCTACACCTTC
TRBJ1-2 | TRBV5-1 | . | few | CASSLAELNYGYTF | TGCGCCAGCAGCTTGGCCGAGCTTAACTATGGCTACACCTTC
TRBJ2-3 | TRBV9 | TRBD2 | many | CASSSLAGGNTDTQYF | TGTGCCAGCAGCTCACTAGCGGGAGGGAACACAGATACGCAGTATTTT
TRBJ2-1 | TRBV12-3/TRBV12-4 | TRBD2 | few | CASSSETSGNTYNEQFF | TGTGCCAGCAGTTCCGAAACTAGCGGCAACACCTACAATGAGCAGTTCTTC
TRBJ2-1 | TRBV9 | TRBD2 | . | CASSAARDGGRYNEQFF | TGTGCCAGCAGCGCCGCCCGCGACGGGGGGAGATACAATGAGCAGTTCTTC
TRBJ1-6 | TRBV7-9 | . | . | CASSPDSSPPHF | TGTGCCAGCAGCCCGGACAGTTCACCCCCCCACTTT
TRBJ2-1 | TRBV20-1 | TRBD2 | . | CSAPGLSGRFYEQFF | TGCAGTGCCCCGGGCCTTAGCGGGAGATTCTATGAGCAGTTCTTC
TRBJ2-1 | TRBV7-9 | TRBD1 | . | CASSEGGQRSYNEQFF | TGTGCCAGCAGCGAAGGGGGACAGCGTTCCTACAATGAGCAGTTCTTC
TRBJ2-1 | TRBV4-3 | TRBD1 | . | CASSPDHQGENEQFF | TGCGCCAGCAGCCCTGACCACCAGGGGGAAAATGAGCAGTTCTTC
TRBJ1-5 | TRBV7-8 | TRBD1 | few | CASSLGRQGLNQPQHF | TGTGCCAGCAGCTTAGGGAGACAGGGCCTTAATCAGCCCCAGCATTTT
TRBJ2-7 | TRBV7-9 | . | . | CASSLVLGRISYNEQYF | TGTGCCAGCAGCTTAGTTCTGGGACGAATCTCCTACAATGAGCAGTACTTC
TRBJ2-1 | TRBV20-1 | . | few | CSARGKARQFF | TGCAGTGCTAGGGGCAAGGCTAGGCAGTTCTTC
TRBJ1-1 | TRBV7-9 | TRBD1 | . | CASSPIVGQGTTEAFF | TGTGCCAGCAGCCCTATAGTGGGACAGGGGACGACTGAAGCTTTCTTT
TRBJ2-2 | TRBV11-2 | . | . | CASSGANTGELFF | TGTGCCAGTAGCGGCGCGAACACCGGGGAGCTGTTTTTT
TRBJ1-2 | TRBV29-1 | TRBD1 | . | CSVGGQGAGYTF | TGCAGCGTTGGAGGTCAGGGGGCTGGCTACACCTTC
TRBJ1-1 | TRBV15 | TRBD1 | . | CATSRPRQGADRSFF | TGTGCCACCAGCAGACCACGACAGGGGGCGGACAGGTCTTTCTTT
TRBJ2-3 | TRBV7-9 | TRBD2 | few | CASSIGGDRDTQYF | TGTGCCAGCAGCATCGGGGGGGACCGAGATACGCAGTATTTT
TRBJ1-2 | TRBV14 | TRBD1 | . | CASSQQNRGYNYGYTF | TGTGCCAGCAGCCAACAAAACAGGGGTTACAACTATGGCTACACCTTC
TRBJ1-2 | TRBV20-1 | . | . | CSATGTHYGYTF | TGCAGTGCTACCGGGACACACTATGGCTACACCTTC
TRBJ2-7 | TRBV12-3/TRBV12-4 | . | once | CASSFQGSWLYEQHF | TGTGCCAGCAGTTTTCAAGGTAGTTGGTTGTACGAGCAGCACTTC
TRBJ2-2 | TRBV6-2/TRBV6-3 | . | . | CASSWHSAGELFF | TGTGCCAGCAGTTGGCACAGCGCCGGGGAGCTGTTTTTT
TRBJ2-1 | TRBV7-2 | . | . | CASSAPRDDKLNNEQFF | TGTGCCAGCAGCGCCCCGCGGGACGACAAATTGAACAATGAGCAGTTCTTC
TRBJ2-3 | TRBV28 | TRBD2 | . | CASSRSGSWTDTQYF | TGTGCCAGCAGTCGTAGCGGGAGTTGGACAGATACGCAGTATTTT
TRBJ2-7 | TRBV5-1 | . | few | CASSLEAGISYEQYF | TGCGCCAGCAGCTTGGAGGCAGGGATCTCCTACGAGCAGTACTTC
TRBJ2-3 | TRBV20-1 | TRBD2 | . | CSARNQGGDTQYF | TGCAGTGCTAGAAATCAGGGAGGGGATACGCAGTATTTT
TRBJ2-7 | TRBV5-1 | TRBD2 | few | CASSHAGGLADSYEQYF | TGCGCCAGCAGCCACGCCGGTGGACTAGCGGATTCCTACGAGCAGTACTTC
TRBJ2-5 | TRBV20-1 | . | few | CSASREAREETQYF | TGCAGTGCTAGCAGGGAAGCTCGGGAAGAGACCCAGTACTTC
TRBJ2-7 | TRBV12-3/TRBV12-4 | . | . | CASSIREILYEQYF | TGTGCCAGCAGCATCAGGGAAATTCTTTACGAGCAGTACTTC
TRBJ2-7 | TRBV11-2 | . | . | CASSLGSQVYEQYF | TGTGCCAGCAGCTTAGGTTCCCAGGTCTACGAGCAGTACTTC
TRBJ1-2 | TRBV2 | . | . | CASSEARGYGYTF | TGTGCCAGCAGTGAAGCGAGGGGATATGGCTACACCTTT
TRBJ2-1 | TRBV7-2 | . | . | CASRFSGGVYNEQFF | TGTGCCAGCAGATTTTCGGGGGGCGTTTACAATGAGCAGTTCTTC
TRBJ2-1 | TRBV20-1 | . | . | CSARGTGMETQFF | TGCAGTGCTAGAGGTACGGGCATGGAGACCCAGTTCTTC
TRBJ2-5 | TRBV4-1 | TRBD2 | . | CASSLLEGASGRGETQYF | TGCGCCAGCAGCCTACTAGAAGGAGCTAGCGGGAGGGGGGAGACCCAGTACTTC
TRBJ2-1 | TRBV28 | . | once | CASSPWGRGEQFF | TGTGCCAGCAGTCCATGGGGCAGGGGTGAGCAGTTCTTC
TRBJ1-4 | TRBV25-1 | TRBD1 | few | CASSEGKQGRNEKLFF | TGTGCCAGCAGTGAAGGAAAACAGGGGAGGAATGAAAAACTGTTTTTT
TRBJ2-6 | TRBV7-9 | . | . | CASSYQLSSGSGANVLTF | TGTGCCAGCAGCTATCAGCTATCGTCGGGCTCTGGGGCCAACGTCCTGACTTTC
TRBJ1-6 | TRBV20-1 | TRBD1 | few | CSAPDRSSYNSPPHF | TGCAGTGCCCCGGACAGGAGCTCCTATAATTCACCCCCCCACTTT
TRBJ2-1 | TRBV5-1 | . | many | CASSLGLRGSYNEQFF | TGCGCCAGCAGCTTGGGGTTGAGGGGCTCCTACAATGAGCAGTTCTTC
TRBJ2-3 | TRBV2 | TRBD2 | . | CASSEVSGRDTQYF | TGTGCCAGCAGTGAGGTTAGCGGGAGAGATACGCAGTATTTT
TRBJ1-3 | TRBV18 | . | . | CASSPRSERTPGNTIYF | TGTGCCAGCTCACCACGGTCGGAAAGGACACCTGGAAACACCATATATTTT
TRBJ1-2 | TRBV27 | . | few | CASSLSSPQNSTF | TGTGCCAGCAGTTTATCTAGCCCCCAAAACTCCACCTTC
TRBJ1-6 | TRBV20-1 | . | . | CSARGSGNDNSPLHF | TGCAGTGCTAGAGGTTCAGGGAACGATAATTCACCCCTCCACTTT
TRBJ1-4 | TRBV7-9 | . | few | CASSLARQATNEKLFF | TGTGCCAGCAGCTTAGCGCGACAGGCCACTAATGAAAAACTGTTTTTT
TRBJ2-7 | TRBV12-3/TRBV12-4 | . | . | CASSPSSGMQYF | TGTGCCAGCAGCCCCAGCTCAGGTATGCAGTACTTC
TRBJ2-3 | TRBV15 | . | . | CATSRRRTVSTDTQYF | TGTGCCACCAGCAGGCGCCGGACAGTGAGCACAGATACGCAGTATTTT
TRBJ1-6 | TRBV12-3/TRBV12-4 | TRBD1 | . | CASSLRDRGAPLHF | TGTGCCAGCAGTCTCCGGGACAGGGGTGCACCCCTCCACTTT
TRBJ1-5 | TRBV21-1 | . | . | CAIPTGQSAQHF | TGTGCCATCCCGACAGGGCAGTCGGCCCAGCATTTT
TRBJ1-1 | TRBV20-1 | . | few | CSVPDANTEAFF | TGCAGTGTCCCGGACGCGAACACTGAAGCTTTCTTT
TRBJ1-2 | TRBV12-3/TRBV12-4 | . | . | CASQITPGTVYGYTF | TGTGCCAGCCAAATTACCCCGGGGACGGTCTATGGCTACACCTTC
TRBJ2-3 | TRBV7-2 | . | once | CASSLSLAMSDTQYF | TGTGCCAGCAGCTTGTCACTAGCAATGTCGGATACGCAGTATTTT
TRBJ2-5 | TRBV6-2/TRBV6-3 | TRBD1 | . | CASSRTGKYNEQYF | TGTGCCAGCAGCAGGACAGGGAAATACAATGAGCAGTACTTC
TRBJ2-3 | TRBV7-8 | TRBD2 | . | CASSLILGLAGDTDTQYF | TGTGCCAGCAGCTTAATTTTGGGACTAGCGGGCGACACAGATACGCAGTATTTT